Only a few counts were recorded for the clone carrying this T cell receptor (beta chain). The antigen remains unidentified. Individual cDNA molecules were tagged with unique molecular identifiers, the study reported. From the 5' RACE reads, TCRdb called clonotypes with MiXCR, one entry per CDR3 protein. The sample shows 90,000 to 100,000 distinct CDR3 sequences, roughly 13% of them seen only once. This entry comes from a study of early T cells in non-severe SARS-CoV-2 infection. Study information: Unsorted whole blood bulk RNA was sequenced, with unpaired chains. Study-level findings and limits: Clonotype matching in VDJdb favored anti-spike CD8 responses and did not capture private and CD4 specificities.

The CDR3 spans 18 residues. V was clipped by 8 bases and J by 6 bases; unmatched bases: 17. The chain combines TRBV12-3 or TRBV12-4 with TRBJ2-2; 11 nucleotides agree with TRBD2. The sequencing input was whole blood. The receptor was derived from an adult who was a healthcare worker with PCR-confirmed SARS-CoV-2 infection or an uninfected control (not recorded which). In DNA form, the CDR3 reads TGTGCCAGCGGAGCAAGGGCTGCTAGCGGGGGGATTCCCGGGGAGCTGTTTTTT. Protein: CASGARAASGGIPGELFF.